Following are 23 T cell receptor beta chains from one sample sequenced in a study of T-cell reconstitution after alpha-beta-depleted transplantation in children. The authors prepared the TCRbeta library with unique molecular identifiers. TCRdb re-called the PCR reads with MiXCR, one entry per CDR3 protein. The sample records approximately 110,000 distinct CDR3 sequences, 10% being singletons. Specimen: PBMCs, collected before TCRalphabeta/CD19-depleted stem cell transplant. The source is a boy aged 2-15 years with acute lymphoblastic leukemia, due to receive a stem cell transplant.

This clonotype showed up just a few times. The chain couples TRBV12-3 or TRBV12-4 to TRBJ1-2, with D tentatively TRBD1 (5 bases). The CDR3 length is 16 residues. V was clipped by 8 bases and J by 0 bases, with 19 bases between them. The CDR3 DNA reads as TGTGCCAGCCAAGGGCAGGGAGGACTTACTAACTATGGCTACACCTTC. Its protein is CASQGQGGLTNYGYTF.

This chain connects TRBV2 to TRBJ2-3; the D is unclear. Germline lookup yields CDR1 SNHLY and CDR2 FYNNEI. Deletions cut 2 bases from V and 0 bases from J, with 12 bases between. The CDR3 totals 16 residues. CDR3 loop: CASSEPGASSTDTQYF. In DNA form, the CDR3 reads TGTGCCAGCAGTGAACCCGGAGCCTCTAGCACAGATACGCAGTATTTT.

This clonotype was recorded at least ten times. The chain links TRBV6-5 to TRBJ1-1, with a weak D call TRBD1 (5 bases). V was trimmed by 7 bases and J by 4 bases, leaving 16 bases between them. CDR3 length equals 14 residues. In germline, CDR1 is MNHEY, CDR2 SVGAGI. CDR3 sequence reads: CASTDVGGGTEAFF. CDR3 coding DNA: TGTGCCAGCACCGACGTGGGGGGAGGCACTGAAGCTTTCTTT.

This clonotype turned up a few times. The chain recombines TRBV7-2 with TRBJ2-1, with TRBD2 as a possible D gene (7 bases). Per the germline V gene, CDR1 is SGHTA and CDR2 is FQGNSA. The CDR3 has 15 residues. Between the trimmed V and J ends, which lost 1 base and 5 bases, there was a span of 12 bases. Here the CDR3 reads CASSLVAGADNEQFF. DNA of the CDR3: TGTGCCAGCAGCTTAGTCGCGGGGGCTGACAATGAGCAGTTCTTC.

This clonotype was detected only a few times. The chain joins TRBV4-2 to TRBJ1-3; TRBD1 is a possible D gene (5 bases). Trimming shortened V by 1 base and J by 0 bases, and 13 bases separated the two germline ends. Germline lookup yields CDR1 LGHNA and CDR2 YNFKEQ. The CDR3 is 17 residues long. The CDR3 DNA is TGTGCCAGCAGCCAAGCTATCGGGGGGAACTCTGGAAACACCATATATTTT. It specifies CASSQAIGGNSGNTIYF.

Ten or more counts support this clonotype. This chain links TRBV7-6 with TRBJ2-7; 8 positions match TRBD1. V shed 2 bases and J 2 bases; nucleotides not matched to a gene: 5. This CDR3 is 15 amino acids long. Germline V gene sequence: CDR1 SGHVS, CDR2 FNYEAQ. DNA for the CDR3: TGTGCCAGCAGCTTACAGGGGGCGAATACCTACGAGCAGTACTTC. Protein product: CASSLQGANTYEQYF. Complete variable domain (other parts from reference TRBV7-6 and TRBJ2-7): GAGVSQSPRYKVTKRGQDVALRCDPISGHVSLYWYRQALGQGPEFLTYFNYEAQQDKSGLPNDRFSAERPEGSISTLTIQRTEQRDSAMYRCASSLQGANTYEQYFGPGTRLTVT.

This chain links TRBV15 with TRBJ2-2; the D gene is possibly TRBD1 (6 bases). The CDR3 is 15 amino acids. Between the trimmed V and J ends, which lost 2 bases and 4 bases, there was a span of 11 bases. The germline CDR1 and CDR2 sequences are LNHNV and YYDKDF (reference sequence). The chain's CDR3 is CATSRTTGPTGELFF. DNA of the CDR3: TGTGCCACCAGCAGAACGACAGGCCCCACCGGGGAGCTGTTTTTT.

The chain has TRBV20-1 and TRBJ1-1, with D unresolved. The length of the CDR3 is 13 residues. Germline CDR1 DFQATT, CDR2 SNEGSKA (reference sequence). Trimming left V 1 base short and J 4 bases short, with 10 bases between. As DNA, the CDR3 is TGCAGTGCTAGAGGCACCCGGGTCACTGAAGCTTTCTTT. It specifies CSARGTRVTEAFF.

The chain uses TRBV6-1 and TRBJ1-5, with D perhaps TRBD1 (6 bases). This CDR3 has 16 amino acids. With 0 bases removed from V and 2 bases from J, the gap between germline ends came to 11 bases. Germline V gene data show CDR1 as MNHNS and CDR2 as SASEGT. The CDR3 spells CASSEAGGAGNQPQHF. The CDR3, as DNA: TGTGCCAGCAGTGAAGCGGGGGGGGCTGGCAATCAGCCCCAGCATTTT.

V and J are TRBV7-6 and TRBJ1-6, with D tentatively TRBD1 (6 bases). The CDR3 contains 14 residues. V was pared by 9 bases and J by 2 bases, with 11 bases between. Germline V gene sequence: CDR1 SGHVS, CDR2 FNYEAQ. The CDR3 is CARNRAPYNSPLHF. The CDR3 coding sequence is TGTGCCAGAAACAGGGCCCCCTATAATTCACCCCTCCACTTT.

This clonotype has ten or more counts. The rearrangement joins TRBV7-8 to TRBJ2-3; maybe TRBD2 (7 bases). This CDR3 is built from 15 residues. Germline CDR1 reads SGHVS; CDR2 reads FQNEAQ. With 5 bases removed from V and 5 bases from J, the gap between germline ends came to 17 bases. CDR3 loop: CASSPFGGRIDTQYF. For the CDR3, the DNA is TGTGCCAGCAGCCCCTTCGGGGGGCGGATAGATACGCAGTATTTT.

This clonotype was detected many times. The chain joins TRBV6-5 to TRBJ2-5; 15 bases match TRBD2. Per the germline V gene, CDR1 is MNHEY and CDR2 is SVGAGI. This CDR3 contains 16 residues. The ends lost 1 base at V and 4 bases at J; junction bases unmatched: 1. CDR3 nucleotide sequence: TGTGCCAGCAGTTACTTGGGACTAGCGGGAGGAGAGACCCAGTACTTC. This encodes CASSYLGLAGGETQYF.

V and J are TRBV25-1 and TRBJ2-7; 9 nucleotides match TRBD2. The CDR3 runs 14 residues. Germline V lookup: CDR1 MGHDK, CDR2 SYGVNS. Unmatched junction bases numbered 4, after V lost 5 bases and J lost 2 bases. CDR3 loop: CASSIAGVPYEQYF. In DNA, the CDR3 is TGTGCCAGCAGTATAGCGGGAGTACCCTACGAGCAGTACTTC.

This clonotype was found many times. V gene TRBV5-1 combines with J gene TRBJ2-2; 9 bases fit TRBD2. V trimming: 4 bases; J trimming: 7 bases; junction bases outside the gene matches: 11. Germline CDR1 SGHRS, CDR2 YFSETQ. This CDR3 has 16 amino acids. The CDR3 here is CASSPIPGLASGELFF. The CDR3 DNA sequence: TGCGCCAGCAGCCCGATCCCGGGACTAGCTAGCGGGGAGCTGTTTTTT.

The rearrangement links TRBV29-1 to TRBJ2-3; 11 bases line up with TRBD2. V was pared by 4 bases and J by 7 bases, with 7 bases of the junction left unmatched. The CDR3 is 14 residues long. Germline V CDR1 and CDR2: SQVTM, ANQGSEA. The CDR3 is CSVGDGTSGYTQYF. The CDR3 DNA follows: TGCAGCGTTGGGGACGGGACTAGCGGTTATACGCAGTATTTT.

The gene calls are TRBV28 and TRBJ2-3; 9 bases line up with TRBD2. The junction had 5 bases not matched to a gene; V was cut back by 7 bases and J by 3 bases. The CDR3 is 14 residues long. The germline gives CDR1 MDHEN, CDR2 SYDVKM. The CDR3 DNA sequence: TGTGCCAGCATGTTAGCGGGAGCAACAGATACGCAGTATTTT. It translates to CASMLAGATDTQYF. The whole variable domain, filled in from reference TRBV28 and TRBJ2-3, reads DVKVTQSSRYLVKRTGEKVFLECVQDMDHENMFWYRQDPGLGLRLIYFSYDVKMKEKGDIPEGYSVSREKKERFSLILESASTNQTSMYLCASMLAGATDTQYFGPGTRLTVL.

This clonotype was picked up many times. This chain joins TRBV5-1 and TRBJ2-7; 9 positions agree with TRBD1. The CDR3 has 16 residues. The ends lost 2 bases at V and 3 bases at J; junction bases unmatched: 9. The germline V gene encodes CDR1 SGHRS and CDR2 YFSETQ. Here the CDR3 DNA reads TGCGCCAGCAGCTTTAACACCGGGACAGGGATCTACGAGCAGTACTTC. This codes for CASSFNTGTGIYEQYF.

The sample holds a few counts of this clonotype. The V call is TRBV18, the J call TRBJ2-1; 9 nucleotides match TRBD1. J was trimmed by 7 bases and V by 5 bases; bases with no gene match: 6. This CDR3 has 14 residues. The germline V gene encodes CDR1 KGHSH and CDR2 LQKENI. CDR3 sequence: CASSSGTGKNEQFF. CDR3 coding DNA: TGTGCCAGCTCATCTGGGACAGGGAAAAATGAGCAGTTCTTC.

The table lists this clonotype with many counts. The rearrangement links TRBV6-2 or TRBV6-3 to TRBJ2-1, with D perhaps matching TRBD2 (5 bases). This CDR3 region has 14 residues. From germline, CDR1 is MNHEY and CDR2 SVGEGT. The V end lost 1 base, the J end lost 10 bases, and 14 bases lay between the germline ends. Written as DNA, the CDR3 is TGTGCCAGCAGTTACTGGGCTAGCTTTTCGGAGCAGTTCTTC. As protein: CASSYWASFSEQFF.

V usage is TRBV30 and J usage is TRBJ1-6; weak D call: TRBD1 (6 bases). Trimming took off 3 bases at V and 10 bases at J, with 13 bases between the two ends. The CDR3 covers 13 residues. The germline CDR1 and CDR2 sequences are GTSNPN and SVGIG (reference sequence). CDR3 nucleotide sequence: TGTGCCTGGAGGCGCCAGGGGAGCTCACCCCTCCACTTT. It yields the protein CAWRRQGSSPLHF.

This clonotype appeared a few times. This sequence joins TRBV5-5 and TRBJ2-1; TRBD1 is a possible D gene (5 bases). Deletions cut 5 bases from V and 7 bases from J, with 16 bases between. The CDR3 totals 14 residues. In germline, CDR1 is SGHKS, CDR2 YYEKEE (reference sequence). In DNA, the CDR3 is TGTGCCAGCAGGGACCCTATGGGGCTAAATGAGCAGTTCTTC. Its protein product is CASRDPMGLNEQFF.

This rearrangement joins TRBV2 to TRBJ2-1, with 7 bases aligning to TRBD2. Germline loops: CDR1 SNHLY, CDR2 FYNNEI. V shed 4 bases and J 7 bases; nucleotides not matched to a gene: 1. CDR3 length equals 12 residues. CDR3 residues: CASSGSGNEQFF. As DNA, the CDR3 is TGTGCCAGCAGTGGTAGCGGGAATGAGCAGTTCTTC.

J is TRBJ1-1 and V is TRBV3-1; D is perhaps TRBD1 (6 bases). Between the trimmed V and J ends, which lost 2 bases and 3 bases, there was a span of 7 bases. The CDR3 has 13 amino acids. Looked up from germline, CDR1 is LGHDT and CDR2 is YNNKEL (reference sequence). This CDR3 is CASSQTGYTEAFF. CDR3 sequence (DNA): TGTGCCAGCAGCCAAACAGGGTACACTGAAGCTTTCTTT.